The 24 T cell receptor beta chains below were found in one sample sequenced in a study of T cell repertoires in cytomegalovirus infection. One entry per CDR3 protein, called by TCRdb with MiXCR from the reads. This table has around 740,000 distinct CDR3 sequences, roughly a third appearing once. Input material: PBMCs. These receptors were collected from a human donor in good health (CMV status not recorded). Some clones in this sample may be carry-over from other donors' samples.

The rearrangement links TRBV28 to TRBJ2-5; perhaps TRBD2 as D (7 bases). Germline assignment: CDR1 MDHEN and CDR2 SYDVKM. V lost 6 bases to trimming and J lost 5 bases, with 19 bases between them. The CDR3 extends over 15 amino acids. The CDR3 nucleotides are TGTGCCAGCAGCCCTGGTAGGGGGGGAGGGGAGACCCAGTACTTC. Its translation: CASSPGRGGGETQYF.

The CDR3 loop reads CASSFGTGVATGELFF. Written as DNA, the CDR3 is TGTGCCAGCAGTTTCGGGACAGGGGTGGCCACCGGGGAGCTGTTTTTT. This sequence joins TRBV12-3 or TRBV12-4 and TRBJ2-2; 10 bases align to TRBD1. There are 16 residues in the CDR3. The V segment lost 3 bases and the J segment 4 bases; nucleotides outside the gene matches: 5.

The table lists this clonotype with a few counts. The CDR3 DNA reads as TGTGCCAGCAGTGGTTCCGTGGTAGGTTCCTACAATGAGCAGTTCTTC. It yields the protein CASSGSVVGSYNEQFF. The J gene is TRBJ2-1, the V gene TRBV28; D is unclear. Trimming removed 5 bases from V and 1 base from J, with 15 bases in between. This CDR3 is built from 16 residues. The germline gives CDR1 MDHEN, CDR2 SYDVKM.

The table lists this clonotype with a few counts. The J gene is TRBJ2-3, the V gene TRBV19; 9 bases fit TRBD2. This CDR3 contains 15 residues. The germline V gene encodes CDR1 LNHDA and CDR2 SQIVND (reference sequence). V lost 3 bases to trimming and J lost 3 bases; unmatched junction nucleotides: 4. The CDR3 protein is CASSIWGLATDTQYF. For the CDR3, the DNA is TGTGCCAGTAGTATTTGGGGACTAGCTACAGATACGCAGTATTTT. Combining the CDR3 with reference TRBV19 and TRBJ2-3 gives the whole variable domain DGGITQSPKYLFRKEGQNVTLSCEQNLNHDAMYWYRQDPGQGLRLIYYSQIVNDFQKGDIAEGYSVSREKKESFPLTVTSAQKNPTAFYLCASSIWGLATDTQYFGPGTRLTVL.

J is TRBJ2-7 and V is TRBV29-1; no firm D call. The germline V gene has CDR1 SQVTM and CDR2 ANQGSEA. CDR3 size: 12 residues. Trimming cost V 4 bases and J 0 bases, with 7 bases left between them. The CDR3 spells CSVASFSYEQYF. The CDR3 nucleotides are TGCAGCGTTGCATCCTTCTCCTACGAGCAGTACTTC.

This clonotype was counted ten times or more. This chain links TRBV7-8 with TRBJ1-4, with TRBD1 identical over 8 bases. The CDR3 is 14 residues long. The J segment lost 5 bases and the V segment lost 6 bases, leaving 5 bases of the junction unmatched. CDR1 and CDR2 from the germline V gene are SGHVS and FQNEAQ. CDR3 DNA sequence: TGTGCCAGCAGTTTGACAGGGGAGAATGAAAAACTGTTTTTT. This translates into CASSLTGENEKLFF.

This clonotype occurred many times. The junction differs from germline at one of its ends, possibly a read error. The chain recombines TRBV5-1 with TRBJ2-7, with 8 nucleotides matching TRBD1. From germline, CDR1 is SGHRS and CDR2 YFSETQ. There are 14 residues in the CDR3. The CDR3: CASSLTGDSYEQYF. CDR3 DNA: TGTGCCAGCAGCTTGACAGGGGACTCCTACGAGCAGTACTTC.

This clonotype turned up a few times. The chain recombines TRBV7-8 with TRBJ1-5; 8 bases fit TRBD1. The CDR3 contains 18 residues. V gave up 3 bases and J gave up 7 bases; unmatched junction bases: 17. Germline V gene sequence: CDR1 SGHVS, CDR2 FQNEAQ. In DNA form, the CDR3 reads TGTGCCAGCAGCTTTAGTTCCACTTTTGGACAGGGTGCGCAGCCCCAGCATTTT. Amino acid sequence: CASSFSSTFGQGAQPQHF.

This clonotype was picked up a small number of times. The rearrangement links TRBV7-8 to TRBJ2-6; D is possibly TRBD1 (6 bases). Germline V gives CDR1 SGHVS, CDR2 FQNEAQ. Trimming shortened V by 2 bases and J by 0 bases, and 8 bases separated the two germline ends. The length of the CDR3 is 16 residues. The DNA of the CDR3 is TGTGCCAGCAGCTTAACAGGGCTCTCTGGGGCCAACGTCCTGACTTTC. As protein: CASSLTGLSGANVLTF.

V gene TRBV4-1 combines with J gene TRBJ1-6; D may be TRBD1 (5 bases). CDR1 and CDR2 from the germline V gene are MGHRA and YSYEKL. The CDR3 has 15 amino acids. The ends were cut back, 2 bases at V and 8 bases at J, with 13 bases in the middle. In DNA, the CDR3 is TGCGCCAGCAGCCAACAGGGTATTAGGGATTCACCCCTCCACTTT. Translating it yields CASSQQGIRDSPLHF.

The count of this clonotype is one. CDR3 sequence reads: CASTHPGGHEQYF. The CDR3 bases are TGTGCCAGCACCCACCCCGGGGGTCACGAGCAGTACTTC. J is TRBJ2-7 and V is TRBV28, with D possibly being TRBD2 (6 bases). This CDR3 is built from 13 residues. V was pared by 7 bases and J by 5 bases, with 15 bases between. Per germline, CDR1 MDHEN and CDR2 SYDVKM. The complete variable domain, with remaining parts taken from reference TRBV28 and TRBJ2-7, reads DVKVTQSSRYLVKRTGEKVFLECVQDMDHENMFWYRQDPGLGLRLIYFSYDVKMKEKGDIPEGYSVSREKKERFSLILESASTNQTSMYLCASTHPGGHEQYFGPGTRLTVT.

This clonotype was seen a handful of times. This rearrangement joins TRBV28 to TRBJ1-1, with no clear D. V was clipped by 5 bases and J by 6 bases, with 16 bases between them. This CDR3 is built from 14 residues. Germline V gene lookup returns CDR1 MDHEN and CDR2 SYDVKM. The chain's CDR3 is CASSPRGGGAEAFF. The CDR3 nucleotides are TGTGCCAGCAGTCCCCGGGGTGGCGGGGCTGAAGCTTTCTTT.

The chain employs TRBV24-1 and TRBJ2-3; 9 bases line up with TRBD2. From germline, CDR1 is KGHDR and CDR2 SFDVKD. V lost 9 bases to trimming and J lost 6 bases; unmatched junction nucleotides: 6. The CDR3 contains 13 residues. CDR3 amino acids: CATGTSLLDTQYF. CDR3 bases: TGTGCCACCGGGACTAGCCTCCTGGATACGCAGTATTTT.

The chain joins TRBV2 to TRBJ1-6; no clear D gene. The CDR3 consists of 13 residues. Per germline, CDR1 SNHLY and CDR2 FYNNEI. The germline V and J ends were trimmed by 7 bases and 7 bases, with 11 bases remaining between them. CDR3 amino acids: CASKSEGNSPLHF. The CDR3 DNA sequence: TGTGCCAGCAAATCCGAGGGAAATTCACCCCTCCACTTT.

CDR3 coding DNA: TGTGCCAGCAGTTATCCCCCTATACTAGCGGCCACCTACAATGAGCAGTTCTTC. Its protein is CASSYPPILAATYNEQFF. The chain employs TRBV28 and TRBJ2-1, with 8 bases fitting TRBD2. The CDR3 spans 18 residues. The trim removed 4 bases at V and 2 bases at J, leaving 13 bases unmatched. Germline values: CDR1 MDHEN, CDR2 SYDVKM. The whole variable domain, remainder taken from reference TRBV28 and TRBJ2-1, is DVKVTQSSRYLVKRTGEKVFLECVQDMDHENMFWYRQDPGLGLRLIYFSYDVKMKEKGDIPEGYSVSREKKERFSLILESASTNQTSMYLCASSYPPILAATYNEQFFGPGTRLTVL.

In its sample, this clonotype was seen once. The rearrangement links TRBV28 to TRBJ2-5, with TRBD1 matching over 7 bases. Trimming took 5 bases from V and 1 from J; bases not matched to a gene: 4. Germline V gene sequence: CDR1 MDHEN, CDR2 SYDVKM. The CDR3 totals 14 residues. The CDR3 DNA is TGTGCCAGCAGTATGAGGACAGGCCAAGAGACCCAGTACTTC. The encoded protein is CASSMRTGQETQYF.

This clonotype was counted a few times. The J gene is TRBJ1-4, the V gene TRBV4-2; 10 nucleotides line up with TRBD1. The CDR3 covers 17 residues. With V trimmed by 4 bases and J by 0 bases, 5 bases remained unmatched. Germline V gives CDR1 LGHNA, CDR2 YNFKEQ. The CDR3 loop is CASSPPDRGPTNEKLFF. The DNA for the CDR3 is TGTGCCAGCAGCCCGCCCGACAGGGGGCCAACTAATGAAAAACTGTTTTTT.

The chain couples TRBV20-1 to TRBJ2-7; no firm D call. CDR3 length equals 12 residues. V gave up 3 bases and J gave up 2 bases, with 8 bases separating them. CDR1 is DFQATT and CDR2 is SNEGSKA in the germline V gene (reference sequence). The CDR3 nucleotides read TGCAGTGCTAGTCGGCAGGCCTACGAGCAGTACTTC. Encoded protein: CSASRQAYEQYF.

This rearrangement joins TRBV2 to TRBJ2-3, with D perhaps TRBD2 (6 bases). This CDR3 has 16 residues. CDR1 is SNHLY and CDR2 is FYNNEI in the germline V gene. Trimming left V 2 bases short and J 0 bases short, with 12 bases between. The CDR3 DNA reads TGTGCCAGCAGTGAAAAGGCGGGGCCTAGCACAGATACGCAGTATTTT. As protein: CASSEKAGPSTDTQYF.

V and J are TRBV12-3 or TRBV12-4 and TRBJ1-1; D might be TRBD1 (5 bases). The length of the CDR3 is 16 residues. Trimming pared 6 bases from V and 2 bases from J, leaving 19 bases between. This CDR3 is CASSWGTRRTNTEAFF. The CDR3 DNA reads as TGTGCCAGCAGCTGGGGGACCCGGCGGACAAACACTGAAGCTTTCTTT.

This clonotype was seen more than once but under ten times. The chain is built from TRBV5-1 and TRBJ1-1, with 8 bases lining up with TRBD1. The CDR3 length is 15 residues. J gave up 3 bases and V 4 bases, and 8 bases lay outside the gene matches. The V gene's germline CDR1 is SGHRS and CDR2 YFSETQ. CDR3 in amino acids: CASSQDQGAYTEAFF. CDR3 nucleotide sequence: TGCGCCAGCAGCCAGGATCAGGGGGCGTACACTGAAGCTTTCTTT.

The table lists this clonotype with many counts. V is TRBV7-2 and J is TRBJ1-5, with D possibly being TRBD1 (6 bases). The CDR3 extends over 15 amino acids. The germline gives CDR1 SGHTA, CDR2 FQGNSA. Trimming took off 5 bases at V and 1 base at J, with 12 bases between the two ends. As DNA, the CDR3 is TGTGCCAGCAGCCCCCAGGGGTTGAGCAATCAGCCCCAGCATTTT. This encodes CASSPQGLSNQPQHF.

Note on this clonotype: It may be a read error: a sequence one base away is much more abundant. The rearrangement joins TRBV7-6 to TRBJ1-1; D call uncertain. Germline V gene lookup returns CDR1 SGHVS and CDR2 FNYEAQ. This CDR3 region has 12 residues. CDR3 sequence (DNA): TGTGCCAGCTCGGCAGAAAACACTGAAGCTGTCTTT. Translated: CASSAENTEAVF.

This clonotype has a handful of counts. V gene TRBV27 combines with J gene TRBJ1-1; D is unresolved. The CDR3 contains 13 residues. CDR1 and CDR2 (germline): MNHEY, SMNVEV (reference sequence). Trimming removed 3 bases at V and 8 bases at J, with 13 bases between. The CDR3 loop is CASSFTDRTEAFF. The DNA of the CDR3 is TGTGCCAGCAGTTTTACGGACCGCACCGAAGCTTTCTTT.